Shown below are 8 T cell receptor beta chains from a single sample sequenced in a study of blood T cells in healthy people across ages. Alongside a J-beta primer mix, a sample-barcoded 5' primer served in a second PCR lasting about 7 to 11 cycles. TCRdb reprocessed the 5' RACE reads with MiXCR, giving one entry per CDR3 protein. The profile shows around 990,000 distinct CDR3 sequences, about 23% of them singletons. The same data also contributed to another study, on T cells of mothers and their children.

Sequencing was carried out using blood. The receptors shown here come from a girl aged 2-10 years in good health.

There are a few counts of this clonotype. The CDR3 DNA reads as TGCAGTGCTAACCCTTTAGCCCATTCAGGCTACAATGAGCAGTTCTTC. Translation gives CSANPLAHSGYNEQFF. The chain employs TRBV20-1 and TRBJ2-1, with D hard to call. This CDR3 is 16 amino acids long. Germline-derived CDR1 and CDR2 are DFQATT and SNEGSKA (reference sequence). V was clipped by 4 bases and J by 3 bases, with 19 bases between them.

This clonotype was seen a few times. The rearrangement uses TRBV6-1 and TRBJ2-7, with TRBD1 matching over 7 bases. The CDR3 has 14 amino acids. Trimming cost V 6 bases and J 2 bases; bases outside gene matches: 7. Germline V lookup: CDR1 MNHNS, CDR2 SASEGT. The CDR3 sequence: CASRNRDSPYEQYF. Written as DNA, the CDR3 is TGTGCCAGCAGAAACCGGGACAGCCCCTACGAGCAGTACTTC.

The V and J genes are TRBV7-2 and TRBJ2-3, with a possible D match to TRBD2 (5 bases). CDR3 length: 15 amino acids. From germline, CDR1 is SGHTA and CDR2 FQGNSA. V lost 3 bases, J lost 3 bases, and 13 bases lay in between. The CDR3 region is CASSFGFGVTDTQYF. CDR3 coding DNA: TGTGCCAGCAGCTTTGGCTTCGGGGTTACAGATACGCAGTATTTT.

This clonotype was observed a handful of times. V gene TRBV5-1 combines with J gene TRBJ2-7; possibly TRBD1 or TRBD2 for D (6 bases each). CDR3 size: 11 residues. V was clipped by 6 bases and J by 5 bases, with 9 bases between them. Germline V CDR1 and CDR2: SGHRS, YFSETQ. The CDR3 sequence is CASMEGDEQYF. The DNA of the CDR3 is TGCGCCAGCATGGAGGGGGACGAGCAGTACTTC.

CDR3 loop: CASSEVDAGRQYF. Written as DNA, the CDR3 is TGTGCCAGCAGTGAAGTGGACGCGGGGCGGCAGTACTTC. This rearrangement joins TRBV2 to TRBJ2-7, with TRBD2 as a possible D gene (6 bases). CDR1 and CDR2 from the germline V gene are SNHLY and FYNNEI. The germline V and J ends were trimmed by 1 base and 9 bases, with 13 bases remaining between them. This CDR3 is built from 13 residues.

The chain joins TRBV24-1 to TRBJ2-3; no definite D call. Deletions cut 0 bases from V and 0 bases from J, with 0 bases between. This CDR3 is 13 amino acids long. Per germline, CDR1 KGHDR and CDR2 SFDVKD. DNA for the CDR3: TGTGCCACCAGTGATTTGAGCACAGATACGCAGTATTTT. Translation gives CATSDLSTDTQYF.

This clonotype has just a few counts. As DNA, the CDR3 is TGTGCCAGTAAAGGAGCGACCTATAATTCACCCCTCCACTTT. Protein product: CASKGATYNSPLHF. The chain is built from TRBV19 and TRBJ1-6; D gene uncertain. Trimming removed 7 bases at V and 2 bases at J, with 9 bases between. Germline values: CDR1 LNHDA, CDR2 SQIVND (reference sequence). The length of the CDR3 is 14 residues.

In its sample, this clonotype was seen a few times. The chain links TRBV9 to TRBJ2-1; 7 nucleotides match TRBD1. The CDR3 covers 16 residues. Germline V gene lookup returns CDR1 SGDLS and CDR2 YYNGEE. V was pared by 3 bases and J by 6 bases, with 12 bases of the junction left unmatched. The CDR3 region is CASSGIRGGTFNEQFF. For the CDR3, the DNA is TGTGCCAGCAGCGGGATTCGAGGGGGCACCTTCAATGAGCAGTTCTTC. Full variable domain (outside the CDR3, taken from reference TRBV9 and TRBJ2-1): DSGVTQTPKHLITATGQRVTLRCSPRSGDLSVYWYQQSLDQGLQFLIQYYNGEERAKGNILERFSAQQFPDLHSELNLSSLELGDSALYFCASSGIRGGTFNEQFFGPGTRLTVL.